There are a few counts of the clone carrying this TCR beta chain. Its antigen is undetermined. This record belongs to a study of type 1 regulatory T cells. Overall study context: This in vitro CD4 product, T-allo10, is enriched for Tr1 cells and alloantigen-specific.

TCRdb reanalysed the reads using MiXCR and keeps one entry per CDR3 protein. The sample yields about 74,000 distinct CDR3 sequences, about three fifths seen once. The graft donor-derived T-allo10 cells reportedly recognize host alloantigens, are anergic, and suppress alloantigen-specifically. From germline, CDR1 is SGDLS and CDR2 YYNGEE. V lost 4 bases and J lost 3, with 4 bases in between. CDR3 length equals 12 residues. This TCR was sampled from a human donor in good health. This sequence joins TRBV9 and TRBJ2-2; no reliable D call. Input material: cultured T cells, either the whole culture or a sorted T cell fraction (not recorded which). Subset: Tr1-enriched cell product generated in vitro against host alloantigens. CDR3 protein: CASSPHTGELFF. The CDR3, as DNA: TGTGCCAGCAGCCCTCACACCGGGGAGCTGTTTTTT.